A single sample gave rise to the 27 T cell receptor beta chains below, sequenced in a study of control samples from healthy donors and cancer patients. Sequencing used immunoSEQ multiplex PCR; TCRdb keeps in-frame clones, though not all of them. The sample lists about 92,000 clones, approximately 82% occurring once. Sequencing was carried out using blood. The source is a woman aged 55-69 years in good health.

This sequence joins TRBV19 and TRBJ1-3; D is perhaps TRBD1 (6 bases). From germline, CDR1 is LNHDA and CDR2 SQIVND (reference sequence). V gave up 9 bases and J gave up 2 bases, with 17 bases separating them. CDR3 length: 15 amino acids. The CDR3 loop reads CASSAFGTTGNTIYF. The CDR3 DNA reads as TGTGCCAGCTCAGCCTTCGGGACAACTGGAAACACCATATATTTT.

Note on this clone: The junction differs from germline at one of its ends, possibly a read error. This chain links TRBV28 with TRBJ1-4, with D possibly being TRBD1 (6 bases). CDR1 and CDR2 from the germline V gene are MDHEN and SYDVKM. The CDR3 is 12 residues long. CDR3 region: CASSYGSGTRDF. As DNA, the CDR3 is TGTGCCAGCAGTTATGGGTCCGGGACAAGAGATTTT. Full variable domain (rest looked up from reference TRBV28 and TRBJ1-4): DVKVTQSSRYLVKRTGEKVFLECVQDMDHENMFWYRQDPGLGLRLIYFSYDVKMKEKGDIPEGYSVSREKKERFSLILESASTNQTSMYLCASSYGSGTRDFGSGTQLSVL.

This clone was picked up one time. The V and J genes are TRBV7-2 and TRBJ2-7; 14 positions agree with TRBD2. The CDR3 has 15 residues. Germline CDR1 SGHTA, CDR2 FQGNSA. The ends lost 5 bases at V and 2 bases at J; junction bases unmatched: 2. The CDR3 loop is CASSETSGGAYEQYF. CDR3 nucleotides: TGTGCCAGCAGCGAGACTAGCGGGGGGGCCTACGAGCAGTACTTC.

The gene calls are TRBV19 and TRBJ1-4; perhaps TRBD1 as D (6 bases). Germline-derived CDR1 and CDR2 are LNHDA and SQIVND (reference sequence). V lost 5 bases to trimming and J lost 5 bases, with 12 bases between them. CDR3 length: 14 amino acids. CDR3 DNA: TGTGCCAGTAGTGAGACAGGCCTGAATGAAAAACTGTTTTTT. This codes for CASSETGLNEKLFF.

This clone was seen a single time. The chain is built from TRBV21-1 and TRBJ1-2; the table's D call of TRBD1 was not tested on the DNA. TRBV21-1 is a recognized pseudogene. This CDR3 has 14 residues. The CDR3 DNA reads as TGTGCCAGCACTAAAGGGGACACCCACTATGGCTACACCTTC. Translated: CASTKGDTHYGYTF.

A remark on this clone: Relative to the germline gene, one junction end is altered; a read error may explain this. The rearrangement uses TRBV12-3 or TRBV12-4 and TRBJ1-2, with D uncertain. The CDR3 spans 12 residues. CDR3 DNA sequence: TGTGCCACCAGTGAGGTGGGGTATGGCTACACCTTC. This translates into CATSEVGYGYTF.

The chain has TRBV10-3 and TRBJ2-3; 7 bases map to TRBD1. The V gene's germline CDR1 is ENHRY and CDR2 SYGVKD. This CDR3 is built from 14 residues. V dropped 0 bases and J dropped 9; count of bases not matched to a gene: 6. Written as DNA, the CDR3 is TGTGCCATCAGTGAGTCGTTGGGACAGCAAACGCAGTATTTT. Protein sequence: CAISESLGQQTQYF.

V is TRBV6-1 and J is TRBJ1-5; TRBD1 matches 11 bases. Germline trimming cut 2 bases from V and 4 bases from J; bases unmatched to any gene: 1. The CDR3 extends over 15 amino acids. Germline lookup yields CDR1 MNHNS and CDR2 SASEGT. The CDR3 here is CASSERDRGNQPQHF. The CDR3 nucleotides are TGTGCCAGCAGTGAAAGGGACAGGGGGAATCAGCCCCAGCATTTT.

This sequence joins TRBV5-1 and TRBJ2-3, with no clear D. Germline loops: CDR1 SGHRS, CDR2 YFSETQ. The CDR3 is made up of 11 amino acids. Trimming took 4 bases from V and 2 from J, leaving 2 bases between them. The DNA for the CDR3 is TGCGCCAGCAGCCACACAGATACGCAGTATTTT. Protein: CASSHTDTQYF.

The chain carries TRBV6-5 and TRBJ2-7; 10 bases are a match to TRBD2. Germline loops: CDR1 MNHEY, CDR2 SVGAGI. With V trimmed by 6 bases and J by 1 base, 3 bases remained unmatched. The CDR3 runs to 14 residues. The CDR3 protein is CASRTGLASYEQYF. Written as DNA, the CDR3 is TGTGCCAGCAGAACGGGACTAGCGTCCTACGAGCAGTACTTC.

V is TRBV28 and J is TRBJ1-5; D gene ambiguous. Trimming pared 0 bases from V and 0 bases from J, leaving 9 bases between. Germline V lookup: CDR1 MDHEN, CDR2 SYDVKM. The CDR3 consists of 16 residues. The CDR3 here is CASSLWSGSSNQPQHF. The CDR3 DNA follows: TGTGCCAGCAGTTTATGGTCAGGATCTAGCAATCAGCCCCAGCATTTT.

This clone has more than one count but fewer than ten. The rearrangement links TRBV4-1 to TRBJ2-1; 7 bases are shared with TRBD1. The germline V gene encodes CDR1 MGHRA and CDR2 YSYEKL. Trimming cost V 4 bases and J 5 bases; bases outside gene matches: 8. The CDR3 has 15 amino acids. The CDR3 region is CASSPWTGVNNEQFF. The CDR3 nucleotides read TGCGCCAGCAGCCCGTGGACAGGCGTAAACAATGAGCAGTTCTTC.

This sequence joins TRBV27 and TRBJ1-5, with a weak D call TRBD1 (6 bases). The CDR3 is made up of 13 amino acids. Germline assignment: CDR1 MNHEY and CDR2 SMNVEV (reference sequence). Trimming pared 6 bases from V and 3 bases from J, leaving 9 bases between. The CDR3 DNA sequence: TGTGCCAGCAGCTGGACAGCCAATCAGCCCCAGCATTTT. Translation gives CASSWTANQPQHF.

The rearrangement joins TRBV3-1 (or the pseudogene TRBV3-2) to TRBJ1-4; D gene uncertain. Germline CDR1 LGHDT, CDR2 YNNKEL (reference sequence). Between the trimmed V and J ends, which lost 1 base and 5 bases, there was a span of 11 bases. CDR3 size: 15 residues. In DNA form, the CDR3 reads TGTGCCAGCAGCCAAGTTCGGGGTTCCAATGAAAAACTGTTTTTT. This gives the protein CASSQVRGSNEKLFF.

The V call is TRBV24-1, the J call TRBJ2-7; 8 bases are shared with TRBD1. There are 15 residues in the CDR3. J gave up 4 bases and V 5 bases, and 9 bases lay outside the gene matches. Germline lookup yields CDR1 KGHDR and CDR2 SFDVKD. As DNA, the CDR3 is TGTGCCACCAGTGCATCGACAGGGGACTGGTACGAGCAGTACTTC. Its protein is CATSASTGDWYEQYF.

This clone was observed a few times. The chain links TRBV15 to TRBJ2-7, with D perhaps matching TRBD1 (6 bases). Germline V CDR1 and CDR2: LNHNV, YYDKDF (reference sequence). The CDR3 consists of 15 residues. V was cut by 5 bases and J by 2 bases, with 16 bases left in between. The CDR3 bases are TGTGCCACCAGCTTCGAGAAGGGGGACCCCTACGAGCAGTACTTC. Translating gives CATSFEKGDPYEQYF.

This clone was observed a single time. The chain uses TRBV18 and TRBJ1-3; 7 bases are shared with TRBD1. The CDR3 consists of 14 residues. The junction had 3 bases not matched to a gene; V was cut back by 3 bases and J by 4 bases. Germline V gene sequence: CDR1 KGHSH, CDR2 LQKENI. The CDR3 region is CASSPDRQGNTIYF. The CDR3 nucleotides are TGTGCCAGCTCACCGGACAGGCAAGGAAACACCATATATTTT.

The chain carries TRBV10-3 and TRBJ1-5, with no clear D. Trimming left V 2 bases short and J 4 bases short, with 9 bases between. The CDR3 is 14 residues long. The germline CDR1 and CDR2 sequences are ENHRY and SYGVKD. CDR3 in amino acids: CAISEAGANQPQHF. In DNA, the CDR3 is TGTGCCATCAGTGAGGCGGGAGCTAATCAGCCCCAGCATTTT.

The V and J genes are TRBV5-8 and TRBJ2-5; 7 bases agree with TRBD1. The ends lost 0 bases at V and 5 bases at J; junction bases unmatched: 4. Germline V gene data show CDR1 as SGHTS and CDR2 as YDEGEE. The CDR3 covers 14 residues. CDR3 sequence reads: CASSLAQGWETQYF. The DNA of the CDR3 is TGTGCCAGCAGCTTGGCACAGGGGTGGGAGACCCAGTACTTC.

This chain uses TRBV23-1 with TRBJ1-3; TRBD1 matches at 8 bases. TRBV23-1 is labeled an ORF, and its function is uncertain. V dropped 9 bases and J dropped 0; count of bases not matched to a gene: 7. The CDR3 loop spans 15 amino acids. The CDR3 DNA sequence: TGCGCCAGTCAGGACAGGGAGAGCTCTGGAAACACCATATATTTT. Its protein product is CASQDRESSGNTIYF.

The CDR3 loop is CASSVITGTGNTGELFF. The CDR3 DNA reads as TGTGCCAGCAGCGTGATCACCGGGACAGGGAACACCGGGGAGCTGTTTTTT. The V and J genes are TRBV9 and TRBJ2-2; TRBD1 aligns across 8 bases. This CDR3 spans 17 amino acids. Trimming took 2 bases from V and 1 from J; bases not matched to a gene: 7. Per germline, CDR1 SGDLS and CDR2 YYNGEE.

The genes are TRBV18 and TRBJ2-3; 8 nucleotides agree with TRBD1. This CDR3 spans 15 amino acids. Germline lookup yields CDR1 KGHSH and CDR2 LQKENI. Germline trimming cut 2 bases from V and 2 bases from J; bases unmatched to any gene: 3. In DNA form, the CDR3 reads TGTGCCAGCTCACCAGAGACAGGGGCCACAGATACGCAGTATTTT. It yields the protein CASSPETGATDTQYF.

This chain links TRBV6-5 with TRBJ1-1; the match to TRBD1 covers 8 bases. Unmatched junction bases numbered 11, after V lost 6 bases and J lost 5 bases. Germline loops: CDR1 MNHEY, CDR2 SVGAGI. The CDR3 is 15 residues long. As DNA, the CDR3 is TGTGCCAGCAGCCGGGCGGTACAGGGGGATACTGAAGCTTTCTTT. This gives the protein CASSRAVQGDTEAFF.

This clone came up once. The genes are TRBV27 and TRBJ1-1; D is ambiguous. Trimming shortened V by 2 bases and J by 4 bases, and 8 bases separated the two germline ends. The CDR3 has 13 amino acids. Germline CDR1 MNHEY, CDR2 SMNVEV (reference sequence). CDR3 amino acids: CASSLGVGTEAFF. The CDR3 DNA reads as TGTGCCAGCAGTTTAGGGGTGGGCACTGAAGCTTTCTTT.

DNA for the CDR3: TGTGCCAGCAGCGTTACACCCCATCACGAGCAGTACTTC. Protein product: CASSVTPHHEQYF. The chain couples TRBV11-3 to TRBJ2-7; D not resolved. Germline V lookup: CDR1 SGHNT, CDR2 YENEEA. CDR3 length equals 13 residues. V lost 5 bases and J 5 bases, leaving 13 bases between the germline ends.

This clone was detected a few times. This chain links TRBV5-1 with TRBJ2-3, with D possibly matching TRBD2 (6 bases). The CDR3 covers 13 residues. Trimming removed 3 bases from V and 4 bases from J, with 9 bases in between. Looked up from germline, CDR1 is SGHRS and CDR2 is YFSETQ. The CDR3 coding sequence is TGCGCCAGCAGCTGGGGGGTTTCAGATACGCAGTATTTT. Protein product: CASSWGVSDTQYF.

The chain is built from TRBV28 and TRBJ1-6, with D possibly TRBD1 on 5 matching bases. Deletions cut 6 bases from V and 6 bases from J, with 15 bases between. In germline, CDR1 is MDHEN, CDR2 SYDVKM. The CDR3 has 15 amino acids. The CDR3 is CASRRGERGNSPLHF. The DNA of the CDR3 is TGTGCCAGCAGGCGGGGGGAAAGGGGTAATTCACCCCTCCACTTT.